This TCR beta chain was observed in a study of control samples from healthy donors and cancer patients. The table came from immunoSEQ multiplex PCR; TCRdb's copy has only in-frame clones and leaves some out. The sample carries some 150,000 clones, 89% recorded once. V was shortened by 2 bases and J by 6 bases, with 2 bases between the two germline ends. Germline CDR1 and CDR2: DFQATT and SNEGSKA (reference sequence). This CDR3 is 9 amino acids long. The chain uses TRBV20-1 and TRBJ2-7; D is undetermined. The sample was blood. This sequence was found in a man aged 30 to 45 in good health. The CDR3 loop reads CSARSEQYF. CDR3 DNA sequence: TGCAGTGCTAGATCCGAGCAGTACTTC.